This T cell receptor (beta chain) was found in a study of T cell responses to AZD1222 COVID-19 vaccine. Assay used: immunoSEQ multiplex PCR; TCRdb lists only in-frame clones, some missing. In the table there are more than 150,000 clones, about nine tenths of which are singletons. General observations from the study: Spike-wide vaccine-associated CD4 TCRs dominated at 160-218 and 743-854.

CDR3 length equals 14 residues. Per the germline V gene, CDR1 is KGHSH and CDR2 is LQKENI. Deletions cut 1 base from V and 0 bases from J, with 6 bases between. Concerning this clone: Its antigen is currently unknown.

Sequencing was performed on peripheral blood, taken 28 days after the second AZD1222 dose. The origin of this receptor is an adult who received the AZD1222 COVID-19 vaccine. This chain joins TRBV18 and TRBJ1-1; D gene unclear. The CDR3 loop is CASSPQIMNTEAFF. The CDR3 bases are TGTGCCAGCTCACCACAGATCATGAACACTGAAGCTTTCTTT.